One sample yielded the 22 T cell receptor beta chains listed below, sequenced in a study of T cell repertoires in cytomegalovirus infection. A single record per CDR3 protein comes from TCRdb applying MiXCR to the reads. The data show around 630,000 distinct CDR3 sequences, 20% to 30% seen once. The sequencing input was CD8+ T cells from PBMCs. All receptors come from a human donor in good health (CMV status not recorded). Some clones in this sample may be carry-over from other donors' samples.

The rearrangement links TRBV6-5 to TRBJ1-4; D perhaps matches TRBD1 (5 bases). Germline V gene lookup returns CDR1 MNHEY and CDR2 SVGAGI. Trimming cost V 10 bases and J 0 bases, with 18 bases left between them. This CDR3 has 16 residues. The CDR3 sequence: CATTVGVWATNEKLFF. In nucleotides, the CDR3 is TGTGCCACCACAGTAGGGGTCTGGGCAACTAATGAAAAACTGTTTTTT.

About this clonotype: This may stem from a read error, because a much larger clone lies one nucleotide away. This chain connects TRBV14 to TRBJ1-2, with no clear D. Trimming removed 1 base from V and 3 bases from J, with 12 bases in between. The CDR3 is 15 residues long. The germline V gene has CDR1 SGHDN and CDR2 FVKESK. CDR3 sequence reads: CASSQALQRDYGYTF. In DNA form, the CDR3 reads TGTGCCAGCAGCCAAGCATTGCAAAGAGACTATGGCTACACCTTC.

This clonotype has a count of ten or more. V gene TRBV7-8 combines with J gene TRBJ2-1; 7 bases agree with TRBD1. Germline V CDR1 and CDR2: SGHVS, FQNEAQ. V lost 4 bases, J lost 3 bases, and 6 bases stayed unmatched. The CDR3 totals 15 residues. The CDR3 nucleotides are TGTGCCAGCAGCTCACCGGGACAGAACTACAATGAGCAGTTCTTC. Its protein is CASSSPGQNYNEQFF.

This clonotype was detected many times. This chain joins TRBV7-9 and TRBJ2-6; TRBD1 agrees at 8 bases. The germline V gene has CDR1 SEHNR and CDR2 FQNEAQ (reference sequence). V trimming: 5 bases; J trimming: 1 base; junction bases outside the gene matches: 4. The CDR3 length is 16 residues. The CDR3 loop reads CASSPRTGSGANVLTF. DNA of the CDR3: TGTGCCAGCAGCCCACGGACAGGGTCTGGGGCCAACGTCCTGACTTTC.

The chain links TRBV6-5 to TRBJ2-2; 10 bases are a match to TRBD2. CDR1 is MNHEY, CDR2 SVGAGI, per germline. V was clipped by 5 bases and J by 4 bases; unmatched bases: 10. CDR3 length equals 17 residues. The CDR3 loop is CASSTSFGLAATGELFF. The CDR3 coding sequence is TGTGCCAGCAGTACCTCGTTCGGACTAGCGGCCACCGGGGAGCTGTTTTTT.

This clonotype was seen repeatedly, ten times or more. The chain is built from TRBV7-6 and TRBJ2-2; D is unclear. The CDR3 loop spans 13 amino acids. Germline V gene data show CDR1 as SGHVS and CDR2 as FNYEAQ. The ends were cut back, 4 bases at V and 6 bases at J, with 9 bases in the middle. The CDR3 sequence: CASSSETAGELFF. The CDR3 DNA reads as TGTGCCAGCAGCTCCGAGACGGCCGGGGAGCTGTTTTTT.

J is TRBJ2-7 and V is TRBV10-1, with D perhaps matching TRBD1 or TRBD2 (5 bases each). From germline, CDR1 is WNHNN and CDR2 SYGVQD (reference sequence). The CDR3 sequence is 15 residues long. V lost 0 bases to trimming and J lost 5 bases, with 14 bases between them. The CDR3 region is CASSESRAGLDEQYF. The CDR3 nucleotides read TGCGCCAGCAGTGAGTCGAGGGCAGGGCTGGACGAGCAGTACTTC.

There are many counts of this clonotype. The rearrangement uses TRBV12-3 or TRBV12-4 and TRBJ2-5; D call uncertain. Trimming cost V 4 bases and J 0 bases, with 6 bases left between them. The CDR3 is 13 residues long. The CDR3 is CASSSFDQETQYF. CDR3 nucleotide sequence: TGTGCCAGCAGTTCGTTCGACCAAGAGACCCAGTACTTC.

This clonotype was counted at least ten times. For the CDR3, the DNA is TGTGCCAGCAGTGCCCTTCTAGCGGGGGGGCCGTTAGAGACCCAGTACTTC. Its translation: CASSALLAGGPLETQYF. The V gene is TRBV28, the J gene TRBJ2-5, with TRBD2 identical over 12 bases. Trimming took 5 bases from V and 4 from J; bases not matched to a gene: 11. The CDR3 contains 17 residues. Germline CDR1 MDHEN, CDR2 SYDVKM.

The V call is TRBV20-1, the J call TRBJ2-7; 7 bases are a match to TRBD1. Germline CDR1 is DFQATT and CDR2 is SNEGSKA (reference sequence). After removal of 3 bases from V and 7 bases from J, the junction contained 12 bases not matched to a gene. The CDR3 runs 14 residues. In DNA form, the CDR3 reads TGCAGTGCTAGGAACCGGGACAGAGGCTATGAGCAGTACTTC. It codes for CSARNRDRGYEQYF.

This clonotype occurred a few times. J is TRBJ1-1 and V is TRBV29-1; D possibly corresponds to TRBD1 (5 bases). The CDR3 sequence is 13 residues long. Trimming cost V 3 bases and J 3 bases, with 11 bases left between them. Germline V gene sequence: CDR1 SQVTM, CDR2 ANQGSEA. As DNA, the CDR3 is TGCAGCGTTGATAGGGGCGCGGACACTGAAGCTTTCTTT. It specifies CSVDRGADTEAFF.

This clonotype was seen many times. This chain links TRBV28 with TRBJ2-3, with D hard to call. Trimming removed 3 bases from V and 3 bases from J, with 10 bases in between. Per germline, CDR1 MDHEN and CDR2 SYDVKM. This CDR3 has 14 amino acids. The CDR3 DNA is TGTGCCAGCAGTTTTACGGCTTCAACAGATACGCAGTATTTT. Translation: CASSFTASTDTQYF.

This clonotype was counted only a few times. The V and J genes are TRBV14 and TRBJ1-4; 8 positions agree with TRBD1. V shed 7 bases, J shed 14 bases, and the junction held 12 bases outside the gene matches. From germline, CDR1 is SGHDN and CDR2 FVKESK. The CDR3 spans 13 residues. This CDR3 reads CASTTRDRRKLFF. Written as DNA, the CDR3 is TGTGCCAGCACCACCCGGGACAGGCGAAAGCTGTTTTTT.

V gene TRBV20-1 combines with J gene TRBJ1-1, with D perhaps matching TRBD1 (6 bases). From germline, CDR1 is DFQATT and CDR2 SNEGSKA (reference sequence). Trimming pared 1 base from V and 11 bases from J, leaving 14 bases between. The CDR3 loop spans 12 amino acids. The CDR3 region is CSARADSSKAFF. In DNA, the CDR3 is TGCAGTGCTAGAGCGGACAGTTCGAAGGCTTTCTTT.

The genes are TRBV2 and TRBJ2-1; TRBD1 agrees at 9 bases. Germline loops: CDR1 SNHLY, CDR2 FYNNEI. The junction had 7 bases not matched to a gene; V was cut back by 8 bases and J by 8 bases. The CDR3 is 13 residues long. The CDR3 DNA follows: TGTGCCAGCGAGGGACAGGGCGGTTATGAGCAGTTCTTC. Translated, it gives CASEGQGGYEQFF.

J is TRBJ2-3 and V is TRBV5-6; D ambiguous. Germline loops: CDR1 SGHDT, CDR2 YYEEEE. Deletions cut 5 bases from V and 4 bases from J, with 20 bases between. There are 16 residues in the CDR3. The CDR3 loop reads CASSSARLLLADTQYF. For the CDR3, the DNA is TGTGCCAGCAGTTCCGCGAGGCTGCTTTTGGCAGATACGCAGTATTTT.

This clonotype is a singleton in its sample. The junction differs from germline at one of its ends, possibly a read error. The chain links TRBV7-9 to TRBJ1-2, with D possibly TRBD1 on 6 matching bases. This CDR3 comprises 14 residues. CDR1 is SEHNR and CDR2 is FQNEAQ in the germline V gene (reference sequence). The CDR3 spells CASSLGQFNYGYTF. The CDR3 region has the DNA TGTGCCAGCAGTTTAGGACAGTTTAACTATGGCTACACCTTC.

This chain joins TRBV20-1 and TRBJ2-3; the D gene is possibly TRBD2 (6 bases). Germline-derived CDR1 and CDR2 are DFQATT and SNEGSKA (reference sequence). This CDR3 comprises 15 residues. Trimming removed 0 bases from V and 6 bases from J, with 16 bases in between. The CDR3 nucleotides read TGCAGTGCTAGAGAGCGGGGCTCATCAGCCGATACGCAGTATTTT. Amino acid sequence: CSARERGSSADTQYF.

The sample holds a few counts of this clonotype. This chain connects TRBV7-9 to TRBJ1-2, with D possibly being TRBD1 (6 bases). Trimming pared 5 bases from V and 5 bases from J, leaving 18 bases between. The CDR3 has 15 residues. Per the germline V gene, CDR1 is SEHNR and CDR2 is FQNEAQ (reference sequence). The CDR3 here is CASSPGGAPGYGYTF. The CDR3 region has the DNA TGTGCCAGCAGCCCTGGGGGCGCCCCCGGATATGGCTACACCTTC.

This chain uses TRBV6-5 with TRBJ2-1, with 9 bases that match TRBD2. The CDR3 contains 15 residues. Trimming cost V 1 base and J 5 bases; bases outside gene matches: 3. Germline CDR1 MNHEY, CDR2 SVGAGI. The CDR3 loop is CASSYWRGGDNEQFF. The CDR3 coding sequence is TGTGCCAGCAGTTACTGGCGGGGGGGCGACAATGAGCAGTTCTTC.

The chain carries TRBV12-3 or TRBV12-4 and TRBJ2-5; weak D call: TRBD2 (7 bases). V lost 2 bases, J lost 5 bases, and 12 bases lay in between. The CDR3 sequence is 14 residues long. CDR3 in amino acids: CASSLLGGLETQYF. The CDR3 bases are TGTGCCAGCAGTTTATTGGGGGGGCTGGAGACCCAGTACTTC.

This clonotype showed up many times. DNA for the CDR3: TGCGCCAGCAGCCAAGAGGGTAGCACGGAGACCCAGTACTTC. Residues: CASSQEGSTETQYF. The chain is built from TRBV4-1 and TRBJ2-5; no clear D. Germline V gives CDR1 MGHRA, CDR2 YSYEKL. V was clipped by 0 bases and J by 5 bases, with 10 bases between them. The CDR3 totals 14 residues.